Listed below are T cell receptor beta chains from one sample, sequenced in a study of blood T cell repertoires in COVID-19. This table comes from immunoSEQ multiplex PCR, and its TCRdb copy is limited to in-frame clones, with some not included. The profile covers over 150,000 clones, with more than 80% appearing a single time and more than 5.5% taken by the ten largest. Input material: peripheral blood. Receptor source: a human donor in a cohort sampled during active COVID-19. The CDR3 runs from the conserved cysteine through the conserved F or W. Each record gives: CDR3 DNA, CDR3 protein, CDR3 length, V gene, clone size, J gene, D gene. The D gene is left open where the match is weak. Expanded clones get a size class; other rows say once, few or many, or leave the size out.

DNA: TGTGCCAGCAGTTTATCGAAGGGGTTCCCCAATCAGCCCCAGCATTTT
CDR3: CASSLSKGFPNQPQHF
length: 16
V: TRBV27
size: -
J: TRBJ1-5
D: -

DNA: TGTGCCAGCAGCCAAGCCCGGGATTCCTTCGAGCAGTACTTC
CDR3: CASSQARDSFEQYF
length: 14
V: TRBV3-1/TRBV3-2
size: -
J: TRBJ2-7
D: -

DNA: TGTGCCACCAGCACCTCTAGCGGAGACTACGAGCAGTACTTC
CDR3: CATSTSSGDYEQYF
length: 14
V: TRBV15
size: -
J: TRBJ2-7
D: TRBD2

DNA: TGTGCCAGCAGCCAGCGCTACGAGCAGTACTTC
CDR3: CASSQRYEQYF
length: 11
V: TRBV7-9
size: -
J: TRBJ2-7
D: -

DNA: TGTGCCAGCAGCTTCGGGGGACAGACTAATGAAAAACTGTTTTTT
CDR3: CASSFGGQTNEKLFF
length: 15
V: TRBV7-8
size: -
J: TRBJ1-4
D: TRBD1

DNA: TGTGCCAGCAGCACGGACAGGGACGAGCAGTACTTC
CDR3: CASSTDRDEQYF
length: 12
V: TRBV7-8
size: -
J: TRBJ2-7
D: TRBD1

DNA: TGTGCCAGCAGCCCAAGGACAGTTGATCAGCCCCAGCATTTT
CDR3: CASSPRTVDQPQHF
length: 14
V: TRBV5-5
size: -
J: TRBJ1-5
D: -

DNA: TGTGCCAGCAGTTACCGGGATAGTAGAGAGACCCAGTACTTC
CDR3: CASSYRDSRETQYF
length: 14
V: TRBV6-6
size: -
J: TRBJ2-5
D: -

DNA: TGTGCCAGCAGCGCGCAGACAGGTTACACTGAAGCTTTCTTT
CDR3: CASSAQTGYTEAFF
length: 14
V: TRBV9
size: -
J: TRBJ1-1
D: -

DNA: TGTGCCAGCAGTGACAGGGGGCCAGGAAACACCATATATTTT
CDR3: CASSDRGPGNTIYF
length: 14
V: TRBV2
size: -
J: TRBJ1-3
D: TRBD1

DNA: TGTGCCAGCAGCGTAAGTCCGGTACTAAGCTCCTACGAGCAGTACTTC
CDR3: CASSVSPVLSSYEQYF
length: 16
V: TRBV9
size: -
J: TRBJ2-7
D: -

DNA: TGTGCCAGCAGTTACCCTTCTAACACCGGGGAGCTGTTTTTT
CDR3: CASSYPSNTGELFF
length: 14
V: TRBV6-5
size: -
J: TRBJ2-2
D: -

DNA: TGTGCCAGCTCACTTGGGACAGAGAACACCGGGGAGCTGTTTTTT
CDR3: CASSLGTENTGELFF
length: 15
V: TRBV18
size: -
J: TRBJ2-2
D: TRBD1

DNA: TGTGCCAGCAGCGATCGACTAGCGGGGGCCAGGGAGCAGTACTTC
CDR3: CASSDRLAGAREQYF
length: 15
V: TRBV7-9
size: -
J: TRBJ2-7
D: TRBD2

DNA: TGTGCCAGCAGCTTATCGTTTAGCGGGGGGGACAATGAGCAGTTCTTC
CDR3: CASSLSFSGGDNEQFF
length: 16
V: TRBV7-9
size: -
J: TRBJ2-1
D: TRBD2

DNA: TGTGCCAGCAGTTATGGGACAGGGGGCTCTGGCTACACCTTC
CDR3: CASSYGTGGSGYTF
length: 14
V: TRBV6-5
size: -
J: TRBJ1-2
D: TRBD1

DNA: TGTGCCAGCAGCTCCTTAGTTGCAGATACGCAGTATTTT
CDR3: CASSSLVADTQYF
length: 13
V: TRBV7-9
size: -
J: TRBJ2-3
D: -

DNA: TGTGCCAGCAGTCATACAGAGAACACTGAAGCTTTCTTT
CDR3: CASSHTENTEAFF
length: 13
V: TRBV6-6
size: few
J: TRBJ1-1
D: -

DNA: TGCGCCAGCAGCTTGGTGACAGGGTCCTCCTACGAGCAGTACTTC
CDR3: CASSLVTGSSYEQYF
length: 15
V: TRBV5-1
size: -
J: TRBJ2-7
D: TRBD1

DNA: TGCAGCGTTTATTTGCGGGGGGATCAGCCCCAGCATTTT
CDR3: CSVYLRGDQPQHF
length: 13
V: TRBV29-1
size: few
J: TRBJ1-5
D: -

DNA: TGCGCCAGCAGCCAAGACCCGGCCCCACAGGGGGCAGGAAACACCATATATTTT
CDR3: CASSQDPAPQGAGNTIYF
length: 18
V: TRBV4-1
size: -
J: TRBJ1-3
D: TRBD1

DNA: TGTGCCAGCAGCTTGGGGACAGTGGACACCATATATTTT
CDR3: CASSLGTVDTIYF
length: 13
V: TRBV7-9
size: -
J: TRBJ1-3
D: TRBD1

DNA: TGTGCCAGTAGTATCGCGGGGGGGCAGGATGAGCAGTTCTTC
CDR3: CASSIAGGQDEQFF
length: 14
V: TRBV19
size: -
J: TRBJ2-1
D: TRBD2

DNA: TGTGCTAGTGGCCCCCGAGGGGGAGATACGCAGTATTTT
CDR3: CASGPRGGDTQYF
length: 13
V: TRBV12-5
size: few
J: TRBJ2-3
D: -

DNA: TGTGCCAGCAGTCGAGGGTCAGGGGCTATGAACACTGAAGCTTTCTTT
CDR3: CASSRGSGAMNTEAFF
length: 16
V: TRBV7-9
size: -
J: TRBJ1-1
D: -

DNA: TGTGCCAGCAGTTACCGGGACAGGGGGATTCAGGGGTGCTATGGCTACACCTTC
CDR3: CASSYRDRGIQGCYGYTF
length: 18
V: TRBV27
size: -
J: TRBJ1-2
D: TRBD1

DNA: TGTGCCAGCAGCCAAGATCAAACCGGTTATGGCTACACCTTC
CDR3: CASSQDQTGYGYTF
length: 14
V: TRBV3-1/TRBV3-2
size: -
J: TRBJ1-2
D: -

DNA: TGCGCCAGCAGTCCTCAGAGGCCTAGCGGGTTCCTTGAGCAGTTCTTC
CDR3: CASSPQRPSGFLEQFF
length: 16
V: TRBV5-1
size: -
J: TRBJ2-1
D: TRBD2

DNA: TGTGCCAGCAGCTTAACAGGGGCGAACACTGAAGCTTTCTTT
CDR3: CASSLTGANTEAFF
length: 14
V: TRBV7-2
size: -
J: TRBJ1-1
D: TRBD1

DNA: TGTGCCAGCAGCTTCAACGGGGAGCTGTTTTTT
CDR3: CASSFNGELFF
length: 11
V: TRBV5-6
size: -
J: TRBJ2-2
D: -

DNA: TGTGCCAGCAGTTATGGGGGACATTTGGCTTTCTTT
CDR3: CASSYGGHLAFF
length: 12
V: TRBV6-5
size: -
J: TRBJ1-1
D: -

DNA: TGTGCCAGCAGCCAAGAACGACTTTCTGGTAACACTGAAGCTTTCTTT
CDR3: CASSQERLSGNTEAFF
length: 16
V: TRBV3-1/TRBV3-2
size: -
J: TRBJ1-1
D: -

DNA: TGTGCCAGCAGCGTCACAGGCCAGAACACTGAAGCTTTCTTT
CDR3: CASSVTGQNTEAFF
length: 14
V: TRBV9
size: few
J: TRBJ1-1
D: -

DNA: TGTGCCATCAGCGGAGGACAGGGGAATGAAAAACTGTTTTTT
CDR3: CAISGGQGNEKLFF
length: 14
V: TRBV10-3
size: -
J: TRBJ1-4
D: TRBD1

DNA: TGCGCCAGCAGGCTCGATGAGGTCTCCTATAATTCACCCCTCCACTTT
CDR3: CASRLDEVSYNSPLHF
length: 16
V: TRBV4-1
size: -
J: TRBJ1-6
D: -

DNA: TGTGCCAGCAGCCCCCCCCAGGCTGAAGCTTTCTTT
CDR3: CASSPPQAEAFF
length: 12
V: TRBV7-9
size: -
J: TRBJ1-1
D: -

DNA: TGTGCCAGCAGCTTAGAAGGCGGAAGCAATCAGCCCCAGCATTTT
CDR3: CASSLEGGSNQPQHF
length: 15
V: TRBV11-2
size: -
J: TRBJ1-5
D: -

DNA: TGTGCCAGTAGTATTTCCAGGGGCGATCAGCCCCAGCATTTT
CDR3: CASSISRGDQPQHF
length: 14
V: TRBV19
size: -
J: TRBJ1-5
D: -

DNA: TGCAGTCCAAATGAGCAGTTCTTC
CDR3: CSPNEQFF
length: 8
V: TRBV20-1
size: -
J: TRBJ2-1
D: -

DNA: TGTGCCTGGAGTGTACCTCGAGGAGGGAGGACTGCGAACACTGAAGCTTTCTTT
CDR3: CAWSVPRGGRTANTEAFF
length: 18
V: TRBV30
size: -
J: TRBJ1-1
D: -